This T cell receptor (beta chain) was obtained from a study of a mutant IDH1 vaccine in newly diagnosed glioma. Across the whole study: The initiation of vaccination occurred 4-6 weeks after radiotherapy alone, or with temozolomide cycles. Treated patients, averaging about 40 years, were around 62% male and approximately 38% female. Therapy received beforehand was radiotherapy, temozolomide, or both, with most patients given both.

Profiling relied on immunoSEQ multiplex PCR, and the TCRdb table lists in-frame clones only, not all of them. The sample includes approximately 66,000 clones, around 84% of them seen just once. Time point reported: week 35, safety follow-up. Every single dose of the vaccine, 300 ug of mutant IDH1 20-mer peptide, came with topical imiquimod. On this clone itself: What it binds is unknown.

V lost 4 bases and J 8 bases, leaving 16 bases between the germline ends. Germline loops: CDR1 SGHDT, CDR2 YYEEEE. The CDR3 is made up of 14 amino acids. This chain uses TRBV5-6 with TRBJ2-1; unclear D gene. The sequence was collected from a young man with glioma. The sample in question was PBMCs, obtained from a glioma patient whose treatment included an IDH1 peptide vaccine. The CDR3 reads CASSPSVAGHEQFF. The CDR3 nucleotides are TGTGCCAGCAGCCCGTCGGTTGCCGGACATGAGCAGTTCTTC.